The 5 T cell receptor beta chains below were found in one sample sequenced in a study of shared clonotypes between healthy human individuals. Only in-frame clones appear in the TCRdb table, and some are missing; sequencing was by immunoSEQ multiplex PCR. The sample contains around 2.5 million clones, 93% of which appear only once. The sample consisted of naive CD4+ T cells from PBMCs. The subset was: CD45RA+ positively selected. Receptor source: a man between 18 and 35 years old in good health. Some clones in this sample may be carry-over from other donors' samples.

This clone has just one count. The chain combines TRBV7-2 with TRBJ1-5; D gene uncertain. Germline V lookup: CDR1 SGHTA, CDR2 FQGNSA. V was pared by 4 bases and J by 5 bases, with 9 bases between. This CDR3 comprises 13 residues. The CDR3 region has the DNA TGTGCCAGCAGCTCCCACGTTGATCAGCCCCAGCATTTT. This translates into CASSSHVDQPQHF.

Notes on this clone: The identical CDR3 is also encoded by other nucleotide sequences in the sample. This rearrangement joins TRBV5-1 to TRBJ2-5, with D uncertain. V lost 2 bases and J 5 bases, leaving 10 bases between the germline ends. Germline-derived CDR1 and CDR2 are SGHRS and YFSETQ. The CDR3 is 13 amino acids. The CDR3 protein is CASSFGPTETQYF. The CDR3 nucleotides are TGCGCCAGCAGCTTCGGACCGACTGAGACCCAGTACTTC.

In regard to this clone: This sample also contains other DNA sequences that code for the same CDR3. The J gene is TRBJ1-4, the V gene TRBV5-1; weak D call: TRBD1 (5 bases). This CDR3 has 13 amino acids. Per the germline V gene, CDR1 is SGHRS and CDR2 is YFSETQ. Trimming took 2 bases from V and 8 from J, leaving 10 bases between them. The CDR3 is CASSFGTGEKLFF. DNA for the CDR3: TGCGCCAGCAGCTTTGGGACCGGCGAAAAACTGTTTTTT.

Concerning this clone: Other DNA variants within this sample encode the same CDR3. The gene calls are TRBV28 and TRBJ1-1; 8 bases are shared with TRBD1. Unmatched junction bases numbered 8, after V lost 7 bases and J lost 1 base. The germline gives CDR1 MDHEN, CDR2 SYDVKM. The CDR3 covers 15 residues. CDR3 nucleotide sequence: TGTGCCAGCACACTACCGGGACAGGCGAACACTGAAGCTTTCTTT. This translates into CASTLPGQANTEAFF.

This chain joins TRBV15 and TRBJ2-2, with TRBD1 identical over 7 bases. The CDR3 sequence is 13 residues long. Germline V gives CDR1 LNHNV, CDR2 YYDKDF (reference sequence). The trim removed 7 bases at V and 3 bases at J, leaving 2 bases unmatched. CDR3 nucleotide sequence: TGTGCCACCACCACAGGGGACACCGGGGAGCTGTTTTTT. Its protein product is CATTTGDTGELFF.